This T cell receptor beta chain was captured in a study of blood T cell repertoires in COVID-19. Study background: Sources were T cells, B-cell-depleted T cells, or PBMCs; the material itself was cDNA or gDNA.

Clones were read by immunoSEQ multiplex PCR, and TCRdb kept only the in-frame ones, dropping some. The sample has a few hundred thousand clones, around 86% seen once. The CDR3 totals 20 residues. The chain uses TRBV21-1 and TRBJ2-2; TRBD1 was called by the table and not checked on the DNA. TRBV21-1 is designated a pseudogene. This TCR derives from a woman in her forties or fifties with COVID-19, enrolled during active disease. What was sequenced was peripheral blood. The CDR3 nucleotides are TGTGCCAGCAACATCTGCCGGGACAGGGAATGTGTAGAGAACACCGGGGAGCTGTTTTTT. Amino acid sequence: CASNICRDRECVENTGELFF.